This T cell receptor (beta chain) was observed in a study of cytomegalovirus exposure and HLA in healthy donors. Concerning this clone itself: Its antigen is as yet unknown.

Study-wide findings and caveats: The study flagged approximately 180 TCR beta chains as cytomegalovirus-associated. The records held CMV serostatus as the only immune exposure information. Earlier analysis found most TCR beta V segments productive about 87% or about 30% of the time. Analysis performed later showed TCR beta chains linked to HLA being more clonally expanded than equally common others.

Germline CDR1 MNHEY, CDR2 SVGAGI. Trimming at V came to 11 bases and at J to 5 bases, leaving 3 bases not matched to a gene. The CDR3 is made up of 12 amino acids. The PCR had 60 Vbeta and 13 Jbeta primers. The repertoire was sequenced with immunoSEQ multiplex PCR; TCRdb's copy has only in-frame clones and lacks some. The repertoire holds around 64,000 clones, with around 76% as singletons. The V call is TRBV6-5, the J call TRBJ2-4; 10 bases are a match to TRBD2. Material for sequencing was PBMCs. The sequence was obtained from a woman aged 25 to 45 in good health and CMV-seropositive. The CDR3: CASGTSENIQYF. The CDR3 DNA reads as TGTGCCTCTGGGACTAGCGAAAACATTCAGTACTTC.